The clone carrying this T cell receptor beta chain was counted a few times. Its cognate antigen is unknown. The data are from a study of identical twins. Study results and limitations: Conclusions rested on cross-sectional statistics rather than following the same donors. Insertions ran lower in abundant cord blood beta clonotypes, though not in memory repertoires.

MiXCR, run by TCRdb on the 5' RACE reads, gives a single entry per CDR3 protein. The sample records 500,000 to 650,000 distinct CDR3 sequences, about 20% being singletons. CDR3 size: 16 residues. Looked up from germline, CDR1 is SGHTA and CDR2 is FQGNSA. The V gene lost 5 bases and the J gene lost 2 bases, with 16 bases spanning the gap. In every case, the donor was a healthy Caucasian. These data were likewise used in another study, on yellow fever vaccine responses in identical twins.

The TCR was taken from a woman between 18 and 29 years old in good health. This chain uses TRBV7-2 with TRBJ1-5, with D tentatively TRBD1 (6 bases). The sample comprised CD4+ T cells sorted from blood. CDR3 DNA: TGTGCCAGCAGCCCCCCGGGGGGGCGAGGCAATCAGCCCCAGCATTTT. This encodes CASSPPGGRGNQPQHF.